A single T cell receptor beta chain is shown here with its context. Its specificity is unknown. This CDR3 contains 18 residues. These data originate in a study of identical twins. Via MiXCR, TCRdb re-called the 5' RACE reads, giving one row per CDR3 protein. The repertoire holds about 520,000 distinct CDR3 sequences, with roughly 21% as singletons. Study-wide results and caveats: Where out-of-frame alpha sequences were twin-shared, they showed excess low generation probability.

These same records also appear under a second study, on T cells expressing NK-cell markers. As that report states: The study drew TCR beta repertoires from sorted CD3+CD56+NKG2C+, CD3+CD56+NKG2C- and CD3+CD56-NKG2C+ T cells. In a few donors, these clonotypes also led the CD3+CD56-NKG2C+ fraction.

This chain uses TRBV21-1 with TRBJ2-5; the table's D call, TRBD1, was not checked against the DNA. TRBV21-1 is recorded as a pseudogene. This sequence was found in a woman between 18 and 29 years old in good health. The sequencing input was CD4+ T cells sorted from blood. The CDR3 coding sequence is TGTGCCAGCAGCGGACGAACCTCACCCGGGACAGTAAAAGAGACCCAGTACTTC. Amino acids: CASSGRTSPGTVKETQYF.